This TCR beta chain is from a study of cytomegalovirus exposure and HLA in healthy donors. About the study: Of roughly 360 genotyped donors, about 80% grouped in the Caucasian-associated ancestry cluster.

Each donor was healthy, and each was a bone marrow donor. Amplification used 60 Vbeta primers and 13 Jbeta primers. Sequencing was performed with immunoSEQ multiplex PCR; in TCRdb, only in-frame clones are kept and a portion is missing. The sample lists nearly 110,000 clones, around 69% occurring once. Points on this clone: Its matching antigen is unknown.

Study conclusions and caveats: Rarity characterized most TCR sequences, yet some public TCRs appeared in many donors. Most of the TCR beta V segments (in an earlier analysis) were productive either about 87% or about 30% of the time.

Germline V gene data show CDR1 as LGHNA and CDR2 as YSLEER. The CDR3 has 14 amino acids. V gave up 3 bases and J gave up 8 bases, with 16 bases separating them. The chain recombines TRBV4-3 with TRBJ1-2; D is possibly TRBD1 (5 bases). The specimen sequenced was PBMCs. The sequence was collected from a young man in good health and CMV-seronegative. The CDR3 bases are TGCGCCAGCAGCCAGACAGCCCATTTGGGGGGCTACACCTTC. It yields the protein CASSQTAHLGGYTF.